Shown below are 30 T cell receptor beta chains from a single sample sequenced in a study of radiation and T cells in renal cell carcinoma. Measured with immunoSEQ multiplex PCR; TCRdb has only the in-frame clones, and not every one. The sample yields about 47,000 clones, about 80% seen once. Described time point: blood 2 weeks post-SBRT. Treatment defined: 15 Gy SBRT to primary tumor, nephrectomy 4 weeks later. Here the sequenced sample was blood, taken from a patient whose treatment included radiotherapy and nephrectomy. The receptors stem from a woman in her 70s with renal cell carcinoma.

The V call is TRBV6-6, the J call TRBJ1-1, with a weak D call TRBD1 (6 bases). Per the germline V gene, CDR1 is MNHNY and CDR2 is SVGAGI (reference sequence). The ends were cut back, 7 bases at V and 6 bases at J, with 18 bases in the middle. This CDR3 region has 14 residues. CDR3 amino acids: CASTLSRQDAEAFF. DNA for the CDR3: TGTGCCAGCACCCTAAGCAGACAGGACGCTGAAGCTTTCTTT.

This sequence joins TRBV7-2 and TRBJ2-7; 8 bases map to TRBD2. V shed 1 base and J 3 bases; nucleotides not matched to a gene: 8. The CDR3 extends over 16 amino acids. The germline gives CDR1 SGHTA, CDR2 FQGNSA. Here the CDR3 DNA reads TGTGCCAGCAGCTTAGGAGGACTAGCCGATAGCTACGAGCAGTACTTC. Translated: CASSLGGLADSYEQYF.

The chain combines TRBV18 with TRBJ2-7; D not certain. V lost 2 bases, J lost 3 bases, and 5 bases lay in between. Germline V gene lookup returns CDR1 KGHSH and CDR2 LQKENI. The CDR3 is 12 residues long. The chain's CDR3 is CASSPDIYEQYF. The CDR3 nucleotides read TGTGCCAGCTCACCAGACATCTACGAGCAGTACTTC.

The chain combines TRBV4-3 with TRBJ2-3; 10 nucleotides line up with TRBD2. The junction had 8 bases not matched to a gene; V was cut back by 0 bases and J by 2 bases. Germline CDR1 and CDR2: LGHNA and YSLEER. The CDR3 is 18 amino acids. CDR3 nucleotides: TGCGCCAGCAGCCAAGATAAGGCCGGACTAGCGGCCACAGATACGCAGTATTTT. Encoded protein: CASSQDKAGLAATDTQYF.

This clone was counted between two and nine times. This rearrangement joins TRBV27 to TRBJ1-5; D perhaps matches TRBD1 (6 bases). Germline loops: CDR1 MNHEY, CDR2 SMNVEV (reference sequence). V was trimmed by 6 bases and J by 1 base, leaving 13 bases between them. The CDR3 is made up of 15 amino acids. Here the CDR3 DNA reads TGTGCCAGCAGGGCAGGGGTTTTGAGCAATCAGCCCCAGCATTTT. It specifies CASRAGVLSNQPQHF.

The rearrangement joins TRBV4-1 to TRBJ1-2; 10 bases agree with TRBD1. The CDR3 covers 16 residues. V shed 1 base, J shed 4 bases, and the junction held 6 bases outside the gene matches. The germline V gene encodes CDR1 MGHRA and CDR2 YSYEKL. CDR3 sequence (DNA): TGCGCCAGCAGCCAAGGTGACAGGGGGCTCAGCTATGGCTACACCTTC. This encodes CASSQGDRGLSYGYTF.

The gene calls are TRBV4-3 and TRBJ2-2; D is possibly TRBD1 or TRBD2 (5 bases each). The CDR3 has 16 residues. Trimming left V 0 bases short and J 3 bases short, with 11 bases between. The germline CDR1 and CDR2 sequences are LGHNA and YSLEER. The CDR3 loop reads CASSQDRGSYTGELFF. The DNA of the CDR3 is TGCGCCAGCAGCCAAGATCGGGGCTCATACACCGGGGAGCTGTTTTTT.

The genes are TRBV9 and TRBJ2-5; D is unclear. Germline CDR1 SGDLS, CDR2 YYNGEE. The CDR3 has 13 amino acids. V gave up 4 bases and J gave up 0 bases, with 7 bases separating them. In nucleotides, the CDR3 is TGTGCCAGCAGCCCGCTGTACCAAGAGACCCAGTACTTC. Residues: CASSPLYQETQYF.

The chain is built from TRBV6-6 and TRBJ2-7; D is unresolved. The CDR3 has 14 amino acids. The germline V gene has CDR1 MNHNY and CDR2 SVGAGI (reference sequence). Trimming left V 5 bases short and J 3 bases short, with 14 bases between. CDR3 residues: CASSTPDTGYEQYF. CDR3 in DNA: TGTGCCAGCAGTACCCCCGACACCGGCTACGAGCAGTACTTC.

This clone was counted a single time. The rearrangement uses TRBV6-5 and TRBJ1-5, with no clear D. The CDR3 length is 13 residues. Trimming cost V 5 bases and J 2 bases, with 7 bases left between them. CDR1 is MNHEY and CDR2 is SVGAGI in the germline V gene. The CDR3 is CASSRDGNQPQHF. DNA of the CDR3: TGTGCCAGCAGTAGGGATGGCAATCAGCCCCAGCATTTT.

The chain employs TRBV19 and TRBJ2-5, with 10 bases lining up with TRBD1. The germline V gene encodes CDR1 LNHDA and CDR2 SQIVND (reference sequence). The V gene end was trimmed by 8 bases and the J gene end by 4 bases; junction bases not matched to a gene: 10. The CDR3 totals 15 residues. The CDR3 DNA reads TGTGCCAGTCCTAAGGGACAGGGGTCGACAGAGACCCAGTACTTC. Encoded protein: CASPKGQGSTETQYF.

This rearrangement joins TRBV7-2 to TRBJ2-5; 13 nucleotides match TRBD2. CDR1 and CDR2 from the germline V gene are SGHTA and FQGNSA. With V trimmed by 7 bases and J by 5 bases, 10 bases remained unmatched. The CDR3 extends over 16 amino acids. The CDR3 DNA reads as TGTGCCAGCACCGGACTAGCGGGAGCGTTTGCGGAGACCCAGTACTTC. This gives the protein CASTGLAGAFAETQYF.

The chain employs TRBV9 and TRBJ1-2; unclear D gene. Trimming took off 3 bases at V and 7 bases at J, with 13 bases between the two ends. The CDR3 extends over 13 amino acids. CDR1 is SGDLS, CDR2 YYNGEE, per germline. In nucleotides, the CDR3 is TGTGCCAGCAGCGCCGGGAACTCCCTTGGCTACACCTTC. This sequence encodes CASSAGNSLGYTF.

V gene TRBV6-5 combines with J gene TRBJ1-6; D may be TRBD1 (5 bases). V lost 6 bases, J lost 6 bases, and 12 bases lay in between. The germline V gene encodes CDR1 MNHEY and CDR2 SVGAGI. The CDR3 has 14 residues. This CDR3 reads CASSVGESNSPLHF. DNA for the CDR3: TGTGCCAGCAGCGTGGGGGAATCTAATTCACCCCTCCACTTT.

This clone appeared many times. The chain couples TRBV11-2 to TRBJ1-5; D perhaps matches TRBD1 (6 bases). The CDR3 has 18 amino acids. V was shortened by 3 bases and J by 1 base, with 19 bases between the two germline ends. Germline values: CDR1 SGHAT, CDR2 FQNNGV. CDR3 DNA sequence: TGTGCCAGCAGCTTTCCCTTTCTCGGGACACAAAGCAATCAGCCCCAGCATTTT. Its translation: CASSFPFLGTQSNQPQHF.

The chain combines TRBV5-4 with TRBJ2-1, with no clear D. V lost 5 bases and J 7 bases, leaving 13 bases between the germline ends. CDR3 length: 13 residues. Per germline, CDR1 SGHNT and CDR2 YYREEE (reference sequence). CDR3 DNA sequence: TGTGCCAGCAGTTTTTTTACCGGGAATGAGCAGTTCTTC. Its protein is CASSFFTGNEQFF.

This clone was counted a single time. The chain uses TRBV11-1 and TRBJ1-2; 9 bases align to TRBD1. CDR1 and CDR2 (germline): SGHAT, FQDESV (reference sequence). Trimming cost V 0 bases and J 5 bases; bases outside gene matches: 4. The CDR3 contains 15 residues. Here the CDR3 DNA reads TGTGCCAGCAGCTTAGCGATGGGACAGGGATATGGCTACACCTTC. It encodes CASSLAMGQGYGYTF.

This clone was detected only once. The chain couples TRBV9 to TRBJ1-2; D ambiguous. The V end was cut by 4 bases, the J end by 2 bases, with 15 bases between. CDR1 is SGDLS, CDR2 YYNGEE, per germline. CDR3 length equals 15 residues. The CDR3: CASSQTAALNYGYTF. CDR3 nucleotides: TGTGCCAGCAGCCAAACAGCGGCCCTAAACTATGGCTACACCTTC.

This chain uses TRBV10-3 with TRBJ1-1, with TRBD1 identical over 8 bases. Unmatched junction bases numbered 5, after V lost 4 bases and J lost 4 bases. The CDR3 extends over 14 amino acids. CDR1 and CDR2 (germline): ENHRY, SYGVKD. The CDR3 sequence: CAISAGQDSTEAFF. The CDR3, as DNA: TGTGCCATCAGTGCGGGACAGGATTCCACTGAAGCTTTCTTT.

This sequence joins TRBV4-1 and TRBJ1-5; D not certain. The CDR3 loop spans 13 amino acids. CDR1 is MGHRA and CDR2 is YSYEKL in the germline V gene. The germline V and J ends were trimmed by 0 bases and 7 bases, with 7 bases remaining between them. The CDR3 loop is CASSQDLRQPQHF. The CDR3 DNA is TGCGCCAGCAGCCAAGATTTGAGACAGCCCCAGCATTTT.

This chain uses TRBV23-1 with TRBJ2-1; TRBD2 matches 11 bases. TRBV23-1 is an open reading frame, and its role is uncertain. Trimming removed 0 bases from V and 4 bases from J; junction bases left unmatched: 17. The CDR3 is 21 amino acids. CDR3 residues: CASSQSIRTSGHSPSYNEQFF. In nucleotides, the CDR3 is TGCGCCAGCAGTCAATCGATAAGGACTAGCGGGCATTCACCGTCTTACAATGAGCAGTTCTTC.

This clone was counted only a few times. Different DNA sequences within this sample yield the same CDR3. The CDR3 nucleotides read TGTGCCTGGAGCGGAGGGGGTGGCCAGCCCCAGCATTTT. It specifies CAWSGGGGQPQHF. V and J are TRBV30 and TRBJ1-5, with TRBD1 as a possible D gene (6 bases). Germline CDR1 and CDR2: GTSNPN and SVGIG (reference sequence). This CDR3 comprises 13 residues. V lost 3 bases, J lost 7 bases, and 13 bases lay in between.

This rearrangement joins TRBV7-2 to TRBJ2-5, with 16 bases fitting TRBD2. The CDR3 spans 17 residues. The germline gives CDR1 SGHTA, CDR2 FQGNSA. The junction had 5 bases not matched to a gene; V was cut back by 3 bases and J by 4 bases. CDR3: CASSLRGLAGGPETQYF. DNA of the CDR3: TGTGCCAGCAGCTTGCGGGGACTAGCGGGGGGGCCAGAGACCCAGTACTTC. Using reference TRBV7-2 and TRBJ2-5 for the parts outside the CDR3, the full variable domain is GAGVSQSPSNKVTEKGKDVELRCDPISGHTALYWYRQSLGQGLEFLIYFQGNSAPDKSGLPSDRFSAERTGGSVSTLTIQRTQQEDSAVYLCASSLRGLAGGPETQYFGPGTRLLVL.

The V gene is TRBV10-2, the J gene TRBJ1-1; D call uncertain. The germline CDR1 and CDR2 sequences are WSHSY and SAAADI. The germline V and J ends were trimmed by 3 bases and 1 base, with 3 bases remaining between them. This CDR3 contains 12 residues. Here the CDR3 reads CASSDWNTEAFF. The CDR3 region has the DNA TGCGCCAGCAGTGATTGGAACACTGAAGCTTTCTTT.

This clone was picked up one time. V is TRBV6-6 and J is TRBJ2-5; 14 bases map to TRBD2. This CDR3 has 16 residues. The V and J ends lost 5 bases and 5 bases, in that order; junction bases with no gene match: 7. Germline V gene sequence: CDR1 MNHNY, CDR2 SVGAGI (reference sequence). DNA of the CDR3: TGTGCCAGCAGTGGCCGGGGACTAGCGGGAGTGGAGACCCAGTACTTC. Residues: CASSGRGLAGVETQYF.

This clone appeared a few times. The chain carries TRBV11-2 and TRBJ2-3, with 12 bases that match TRBD2. CDR1 is SGHAT and CDR2 is FQNNGV in the germline V gene. The V segment lost 4 bases and the J segment 4 bases; nucleotides outside the gene matches: 6. The CDR3 loop spans 16 amino acids. The CDR3 DNA sequence: TGTGCCAGCAGCTCCTCTAGCGGGGGGGCCTCAGATACGCAGTATTTT. Translated, it gives CASSSSSGGASDTQYF.

The chain carries TRBV19 and TRBJ1-3, with 7 positions matching TRBD1. Germline CDR1 reads LNHDA; CDR2 reads SQIVND (reference sequence). With 5 bases clipped from V and 7 bases from J, the junction kept 17 bases outside the gene matches. This CDR3 contains 17 residues. CDR3 in amino acids: CASSDPGQSINRNTIYF. For the CDR3, the DNA is TGTGCCAGTAGTGACCCGGGACAGTCTATAAACCGGAACACCATATATTTT.

The V call is TRBV21-1, the J call TRBJ2-3; the D call TRBD2 from the table was never checked on the DNA. TRBV21-1 is given as a pseudogene. This CDR3 has 18 amino acids. Here the CDR3 DNA reads TGTGCCAGCAGCAAAGGACCTCGGCTAGCGGGATTGACAGATACGCAGTATTTT. Its protein is CASSKGPRLAGLTDTQYF.

This clone has a handful of counts. This chain joins TRBV5-1 and TRBJ1-1, with D possibly matching TRBD1 (5 bases). Per germline, CDR1 SGHRS and CDR2 YFSETQ. This CDR3 has 13 residues. V shed 4 bases and J shed 5 bases, with 12 bases lying between them. For the CDR3, the DNA is TGCGCCAGCAGCGATACCGGGGGTACTGAAGCTTTCTTT. Its protein is CASSDTGGTEAFF. Complete variable domain (other parts from reference TRBV5-1 and TRBJ1-1): KAGVTQTPRYLIKTRGQQVTLSCSPISGHRSVSWYQQTPGQGLQFLFEYFSETQRNKGNFPGRFSGRQFSNSRSEMNVSTLELGDSALYLCASSDTGGTEAFFGQGTRLTVV.

This clone was seen just once. This chain connects TRBV2 to TRBJ1-5; 8 nucleotides agree with TRBD1. Losses at the gene ends were 2 bases for V and 2 bases for J; bases not matched to a gene: 2. From germline, CDR1 is SNHLY and CDR2 FYNNEI. The CDR3 extends over 15 amino acids. Here the CDR3 DNA reads TGTGCCAGCAGTGAACAGGGGGCTGGCAATCAGCCCCAGCATTTT. Its translation: CASSEQGAGNQPQHF.